This T cell receptor beta chain was found in a study of T cells in Graves' hyperthyroidism and ophthalmopathy. At the level of the study: Blood from the periphery was taken at initial diagnosis, before any treatment.

Notes on the study in general: In blood, most of the thyroid clonotypes expanded above 0.001 were also present. Ophthalmopathy got predicted by the model a median 6.5 months before its onset.

Amplification of TCR beta CDR3 regions used RNA as the template. First-round RT-PCR of the TCR CDR3 relied on the HTBI primer set. TCRdb redid the calling of the multiplex PCR reads with MiXCR, one entry per CDR3 protein. The table shows 200,000 to 250,000 distinct CDR3 sequences, with about a sixth occurring only once. Germline values: CDR1 SQVTM, CDR2 ANQGSEA. The V gene end was trimmed by 7 bases and the J gene end by 9 bases; junction bases not matched to a gene: 4. The CDR3 is 11 amino acids. Many counts were recorded for this clonotype. What it binds is not known. Sequenced material: blood. The gene calls are TRBV29-1 and TRBJ2-1; TRBD1 aligns across 9 bases. This clonotype was sampled from a woman aged 45 to 65 with Graves' hyperthyroidism. CDR3 protein: CSGDRDGEQFF. The DNA of the CDR3 is TGCAGCGGGGACAGGGACGGTGAGCAGTTCTTC.